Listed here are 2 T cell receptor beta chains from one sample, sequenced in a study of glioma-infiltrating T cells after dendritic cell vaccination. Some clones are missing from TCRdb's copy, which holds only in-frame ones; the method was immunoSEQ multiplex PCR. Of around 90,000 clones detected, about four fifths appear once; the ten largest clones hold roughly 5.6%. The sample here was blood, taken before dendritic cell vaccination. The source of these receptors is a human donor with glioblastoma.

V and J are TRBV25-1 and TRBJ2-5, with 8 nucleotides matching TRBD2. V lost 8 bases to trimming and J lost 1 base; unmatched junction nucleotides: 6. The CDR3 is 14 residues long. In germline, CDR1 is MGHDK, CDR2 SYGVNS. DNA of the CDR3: TGTGCCAGCGGCCCGGGGGGGGCCCAAGAGACCCAGTACTTC. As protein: CASGPGGAQETQYF.

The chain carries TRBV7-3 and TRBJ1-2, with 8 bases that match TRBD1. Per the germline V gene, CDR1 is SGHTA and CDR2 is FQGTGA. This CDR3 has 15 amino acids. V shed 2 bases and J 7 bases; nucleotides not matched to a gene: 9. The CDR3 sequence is CASSLSGTGSGGYTF. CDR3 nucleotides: TGTGCCAGCAGCTTATCGGGGACAGGTTCGGGTGGCTACACCTTC.